The rows below give T cell receptor beta chains drawn from one sample of a study of tumour-infiltrating T cells in Burkitt lymphoma. Using immunoSEQ multiplex PCR, the repertoire was profiled, and TCRdb retains in-frame clones only, with some absent. The sample includes tens of thousands of clones, around 32% of them seen just once. Sequencing used tumor tissue. The receptors come from a human donor with Burkitt lymphoma. CDR3s include the opening cysteine and the closing phenylalanine or tryptophan. Fields, in order: clone size, J gene, V gene, D gene, CDR3 protein, CDR3 DNA. D genes are given only for firm matches. Clone size is given for some rows only: seen once, a few or many times, or a class if the clone is expanded.

clone size: .
J gene: TRBJ2-5
V gene: TRBV18
D gene: .
CDR3 protein: CASSPPGQRETQYF
CDR3 DNA: TGTGCCAGCTCACCACCGGGACAAAGAGAGACCCAGTACTTC

clone size: .
J gene: TRBJ2-3
V gene: TRBV4-3
D gene: TRBD2
CDR3 protein: CASSQEGTSGDTQYF
CDR3 DNA: TGCGCCAGCAGCCAAGAGGGGACTAGCGGAGATACGCAGTATTTT

clone size: .
J gene: TRBJ1-1
V gene: TRBV6-5
D gene: .
CDR3 protein: CASTQSTAVGRAFF
CDR3 DNA: TGTGCCAGCACCCAAAGCACGGCCGTAGGAAGAGCTTTCTTT

clone size: few
J gene: TRBJ2-3
V gene: TRBV13
D gene: TRBD2
CDR3 protein: CASSPRPGLAGVDTQYF
CDR3 DNA: TGTGCTAGCAGCCCCCGACCGGGACTAGCGGGGGTGGATACGCAGTATTTT

clone size: .
J gene: TRBJ1-1
V gene: TRBV5-5
D gene: .
CDR3 protein: CASSLGLVTEAFF
CDR3 DNA: TGTGCCAGCAGCTTGGGGTTGGTAACTGAAGCTTTCTTT

clone size: few
J gene: TRBJ2-7
V gene: TRBV18
D gene: TRBD1
CDR3 protein: CASSPTGGQGPYEQYF
CDR3 DNA: TGTGCCAGCTCACCAACGGGGGGACAGGGTCCCTACGAGCAGTACTTC

clone size: .
J gene: TRBJ2-3
V gene: TRBV5-6
D gene: TRBD1
CDR3 protein: CASSFLLTGEDTQYF
CDR3 DNA: TGTGCCAGCAGCTTCCTTCTGACAGGGGAAGATACGCAGTATTTT

clone size: few
J gene: TRBJ2-7
V gene: TRBV7-2
D gene: TRBD2
CDR3 protein: CASSLGLRAGVSYEQYF
CDR3 DNA: TGTGCCAGCAGCTTAGGCCTTAGAGCGGGGGTATCCTACGAGCAGTACTTC

clone size: few
J gene: TRBJ2-5
V gene: TRBV2
D gene: .
CDR3 protein: CARTIRDSQETQYF
CDR3 DNA: TGTGCCAGGACTATTCGGGACTCTCAAGAGACCCAGTACTTC

clone size: few
J gene: TRBJ2-5
V gene: TRBV5-5
D gene: TRBD2
CDR3 protein: CASSSQAGGETQYF
CDR3 DNA: TGTGCCAGCAGCTCACAAGCGGGGGGAGAGACCCAGTACTTC

clone size: few
J gene: TRBJ2-5
V gene: TRBV7-7
D gene: TRBD1
CDR3 protein: CASSPGQGETQYF
CDR3 DNA: TGTGCCAGCAGCCCCGGACAGGGTGAGACCCAGTACTTC

clone size: .
J gene: TRBJ1-4
V gene: TRBV7-9
D gene: .
CDR3 protein: CASSPGVQLNEKLFF
CDR3 DNA: TGTGCCAGCAGCCCGGGGGTCCAGCTTAATGAAAAACTGTTTTTT

clone size: .
J gene: TRBJ1-2
V gene: TRBV7-8
D gene: .
CDR3 protein: CASSLGPPGTHTTF
CDR3 DNA: TGTGCCAGCAGCTTAGGCCCCCCTGGGACCCACACGACCTTC

clone size: .
J gene: TRBJ2-7
V gene: TRBV20-1
D gene: .
CDR3 protein: CSARAGYEQYF
CDR3 DNA: TGCAGTGCTAGGGCCGGATACGAGCAGTACTTC

clone size: few
J gene: TRBJ2-5
V gene: TRBV5-4
D gene: TRBD2
CDR3 protein: CATSGTGLGQETQYF
CDR3 DNA: TGTGCCACCTCGGGGACGGGACTAGGGCAAGAGACCCAGTACTTC

clone size: .
J gene: TRBJ1-2
V gene: TRBV28
D gene: .
CDR3 protein: CASSLGLGSYGYTF
CDR3 DNA: TGTGCCAGCAGTTTGGGTCTTGGGTCTTATGGCTACACCTTC

clone size: .
J gene: TRBJ1-5
V gene: TRBV7-6
D gene: .
CDR3 protein: CASSLGENQPQHF
CDR3 DNA: TGTGCCAGCAGCTTGGGGGAGAATCAGCCCCAGCATTTT

clone size: once
J gene: TRBJ2-5
V gene: TRBV4-3
D gene: .
CDR3 protein: CASSQDPSIETQYF
CDR3 DNA: TGCGCCAGCAGCCAAGATCCCAGTATCGAGACCCAGTACTTC

clone size: once
J gene: TRBJ1-3
V gene: TRBV4-2
D gene: .
CDR3 protein: CASSQREGPVSGNTIYF
CDR3 DNA: TGTGCCAGCAGCCAACGAGAAGGGCCCGTTTCGGGAAACACCATATATTTT

clone size: .
J gene: TRBJ2-1
V gene: TRBV27
D gene: TRBD2
CDR3 protein: CASKIAGGPGEQFF
CDR3 DNA: TGTGCCAGCAAGATAGCGGGGGGTCCAGGTGAGCAGTTCTTC

clone size: .
J gene: TRBJ2-5
V gene: TRBV28
D gene: .
CDR3 protein: CASSFPGQYQETQYF
CDR3 DNA: TGTGCCAGCAGTTTCCCAGGCCAGTACCAAGAGACCCAGTACTTC

clone size: few
J gene: TRBJ2-5
V gene: TRBV7-7
D gene: .
CDR3 protein: CASSLGRTSKETQYF
CDR3 DNA: TGTGCCAGCAGCTTAGGACGGACTTCCAAAGAGACCCAGTACTTC

clone size: few
J gene: TRBJ2-5
V gene: TRBV5-5
D gene: .
CDR3 protein: CASSGDQETQYF
CDR3 DNA: TGTGCCAGCAGCGGAGACCAAGAGACCCAGTACTTC

clone size: .
J gene: TRBJ2-7
V gene: TRBV20-1
D gene: .
CDR3 protein: CSAGTNREQYF
CDR3 DNA: TGCAGTGCCGGGACCAACCGGGAGCAGTACTTC

clone size: few
J gene: TRBJ1-5
V gene: TRBV11-2
D gene: TRBD1
CDR3 protein: CASSLQGDQPQHF
CDR3 DNA: TGTGCCAGCAGCTTACAGGGGGACCAGCCCCAGCATTTT

clone size: .
J gene: TRBJ1-1
V gene: TRBV7-8
D gene: .
CDR3 protein: CASSFGRKAFF
CDR3 DNA: TGTGCCAGCAGTTTCGGCCGGAAAGCTTTCTTT